The 27 T cell receptor beta chains below all came from one sample that was sequenced in a study of blood T cell repertoires in COVID-19. Assay used: immunoSEQ multiplex PCR; TCRdb lists only in-frame clones, some missing. The table lists roughly 350,000 clones, roughly 88% of them singletons, with under 4.5% in the top ten. Source material: peripheral blood. These receptors all stem from a woman aged 45-65 years with active or convalescent COVID-19.

This sequence joins TRBV9 and TRBJ2-1, with TRBD2 matching over 12 bases. The CDR3 covers 21 residues. Per the germline V gene, CDR1 is SGDLS and CDR2 is YYNGEE. Trimming cost V 3 bases and J 9 bases; bases outside gene matches: 25. The CDR3 sequence: CASSGDASSGRAGLNVGEQFF. The CDR3 DNA sequence: TGTGCCAGCAGCGGAGACGCCTCTAGCGGGAGGGCAGGGTTAAATGTGGGTGAGCAGTTCTTC.

V and J are TRBV28 and TRBJ1-3, with a possible D match to TRBD1 (6 bases). The V end lost 2 bases, the J end lost 0 bases, and 11 bases lay between the germline ends. CDR1 and CDR2 from the germline V gene are MDHEN and SYDVKM. The CDR3 covers 16 residues. The chain's CDR3 is CASSLGTPSSGNTIYF. The CDR3 DNA reads TGTGCCAGCAGTTTAGGGACACCGAGCTCTGGAAACACCATATATTTT.

J is TRBJ2-5 and V is TRBV5-1; maybe TRBD1 (5 bases). The CDR3 is 15 residues long. Between the trimmed V and J ends, which lost 6 bases and 2 bases, there was a span of 17 bases. CDR1 SGHRS and CDR2 YFSETQ come from the germline V gene. The CDR3 DNA sequence: TGCGCCAGCAAAACTGCCGCGACAGTACAAGAGACCCAGTACTTC. It codes for CASKTAATVQETQYF. Full variable domain (remainder filled in from reference TRBV5-1 and TRBJ2-5): KAGVTQTPRYLIKTRGQQVTLSCSPISGHRSVSWYQQTPGQGLQFLFEYFSETQRNKGNFPGRFSGRQFSNSRSEMNVSTLELGDSALYLCASKTAATVQETQYFGPGTRLLVL.

This rearrangement joins TRBV7-9 to TRBJ2-2; 11 nucleotides match TRBD2. CDR1 and CDR2 from the germline V gene are SEHNR and FQNEAQ (reference sequence). This CDR3 is built from 15 residues. V trimming: 6 bases; J trimming: 7 bases; junction bases outside the gene matches: 7. CDR3 in DNA: TGTGCCAGCAGACTTGAAACTAGCGGGGGCGGGGAGCTGTTTTTT. Encoded protein: CASRLETSGGGELFF.

This rearrangement joins TRBV28 to TRBJ1-2; possible D gene TRBD1, 5 bases. Germline CDR1 is MDHEN and CDR2 is SYDVKM. The germline V and J ends were trimmed by 1 base and 8 bases, with 14 bases remaining between them. This CDR3 spans 14 amino acids. CDR3 protein: CASSLFRQGRGYTF. CDR3 coding DNA: TGTGCCAGCAGTTTATTCCGCCAGGGTCGCGGCTACACCTTC.

J is TRBJ2-1 and V is TRBV11-2; TRBD2 matches at 9 bases. CDR1 and CDR2 from the germline V gene are SGHAT and FQNNGV. V lost 2 bases and J lost 2; bases outside the gene matches: 7. There are 17 residues in the CDR3. CDR3 nucleotide sequence: TGTGCCAGCAGCTTATTGTGGGCTAGCGGGACCTACAATGAGCAGTTCTTC. Translating it yields CASSLLWASGTYNEQFF.

This clone was observed a single time. The rearrangement joins TRBV5-3 to TRBJ1-2, with 10 bases matching TRBD1. TRBV5-3 is sorted into the ORF group, with uncertain function. The junction had 6 bases not matched to a gene; V was cut back by 3 bases and J by 10 bases. The CDR3 consists of 13 residues. The CDR3 spells CARSWGQGRNYTF. The DNA for the CDR3 is TGTGCCAGAAGCTGGGGACAGGGGAGGAACTACACCTTC.

This chain joins TRBV7-2 and TRBJ2-2, with D possibly being TRBD2 (5 bases). The CDR3 runs to 17 residues. Trimming pared 1 base from V and 0 bases from J, leaving 12 bases between. Germline loops: CDR1 SGHTA, CDR2 FQGNSA. The CDR3 coding sequence is TGTGCCAGCAGCTTAGAGGGTAGCGTTTCGAACACCGGGGAGCTGTTTTTT. This codes for CASSLEGSVSNTGELFF. The variable domain in full, completed from reference TRBV7-2 and TRBJ2-2, reads GAGVSQSPSNKVTEKGKDVELRCDPISGHTALYWYRQSLGQGLEFLIYFQGNSAPDKSGLPSDRFSAERTGGSVSTLTIQRTQQEDSAVYLCASSLEGSVSNTGELFFGEGSRLTVL.

The genes are TRBV10-3 and TRBJ1-2; D is possibly TRBD1 (5 bases). V was cut by 0 bases and J by 2 bases, with 16 bases left in between. CDR3 length: 17 amino acids. In germline, CDR1 is ENHRY, CDR2 SYGVKD. CDR3 protein: CAISESGTEQANYGYTF. The DNA of the CDR3 is TGTGCCATCAGTGAGTCAGGGACTGAACAGGCCAACTATGGCTACACCTTC.

This clone was seen only once. The chain combines TRBV14 with TRBJ2-3; 9 bases are a match to TRBD2. Per the germline V gene, CDR1 is SGHDN and CDR2 is FVKESK. The junction had 4 bases not matched to a gene; V was cut back by 1 base and J by 2 bases. CDR3 length: 16 residues. The DNA for the CDR3 is TGTGCCAGCAGCCAAGCGAGCGGGGGGACCACAGATACGCAGTATTTT. Amino acids: CASSQASGGTTDTQYF. The full variable domain, rest sourced from reference TRBV14 and TRBJ2-3, is EAGVTQFPSHSVIEKGQTVTLRCDPISGHDNLYWYRRVMGKEIKFLLHFVKESKQDESGMPNNRFLAERTGGTYSTLKVQPAELEDSGVYFCASSQASGGTTDTQYFGPGTRLTVL.

The gene calls are TRBV2 and TRBJ1-2, with 7 bases fitting TRBD1. From germline, CDR1 is SNHLY and CDR2 FYNNEI. The CDR3 length is 13 residues. The V and J ends lost 5 bases and 8 bases, in that order; junction bases with no gene match: 8. The chain's CDR3 is CASSLDRQGGYTF. The CDR3 nucleotides read TGTGCCAGCAGTCTGGACAGGCAGGGGGGCTACACCTTC. Looking up the rest from reference TRBV2 and TRBJ1-2 gives the full variable domain: EPEVTQTPSHQVTQMGQEVILRCVPISNHLYFYWYRQILGQKVEFLVSFYNNEISEKSEIFDDQFSVERPDGSNFTLKIRSTKLEDSAMYFCASSLDRQGGYTFGSGTRLTVV.

This chain connects TRBV4-2 to TRBJ2-1; maybe TRBD2 (6 bases). The germline V gene has CDR1 LGHNA and CDR2 YNFKEQ. Trimming stripped 0 bases from V and 2 bases from J, with 8 bases between. This CDR3 spans 15 amino acids. In DNA form, the CDR3 reads TGTGCCAGCAGCCAAGAACTAGCTGCCTACAATGAGCAGTTCTTC. Translation gives CASSQELAAYNEQFF.

The gene calls are TRBV13 and TRBJ1-6, with D possibly being TRBD1 (5 bases). In germline, CDR1 is PRHDT, CDR2 FYEKMQ (reference sequence). This CDR3 region has 14 residues. V lost 0 bases and J lost 9, with 9 bases in between. The CDR3 is CASSLGTDSSPLHF. The CDR3, as DNA: TGTGCCAGCAGCTTAGGGACAGACAGTTCACCCCTCCACTTT. Full variable domain (rest looked up from reference TRBV13 and TRBJ1-6): AAGVIQSPRHLIKEKRETATLKCYPIPRHDTVYWYQQGPGQDPQFLISFYEKMQSDKGSIPDRFSAQQFSDYHSELNMSSLELGDSALYFCASSLGTDSSPLHFGNGTRLTVT.

This clone showed up just once. The chain carries TRBV2 and TRBJ1-5, with D perhaps matching TRBD1 (6 bases). Trimming took 7 bases from V and 0 from J, leaving 13 bases between them. The CDR3 runs 15 residues. Per the germline V gene, CDR1 is SNHLY and CDR2 is FYNNEI. In nucleotides, the CDR3 is TGTGCCAGCAAGAGGGGGTTCTATAGCAATCAGCCCCAGCATTTT. Translating it yields CASKRGFYSNQPQHF.

V usage is TRBV21-1 and J usage is TRBJ2-5; the D call in the table, TRBD1, was not verified against the DNA. TRBV21-1 is classified as a pseudogene. The CDR3 loop spans 17 amino acids. The CDR3 DNA sequence: TGTGCCAGCAGCAAAGAGCCCGGGACAGGGGCATTAGTGACCCAGTACTTC. It translates to CASSKEPGTGALVTQYF.

V gene TRBV29-1 combines with J gene TRBJ2-1; 11 nucleotides match TRBD2. Germline loops: CDR1 SQVTM, CDR2 ANQGSEA. With V trimmed by 4 bases and J by 6 bases, 5 bases remained unmatched. The CDR3 extends over 14 amino acids. The DNA for the CDR3 is TGCAGCGTTGGACTAGCGGGGACGTTCAATGAGCAGTTCTTC. It yields the protein CSVGLAGTFNEQFF.

The chain carries TRBV7-3 and TRBJ2-3, with 10 bases that match TRBD2. The CDR3 spans 18 residues. In germline, CDR1 is SGHTA, CDR2 FQGTGA. Trimming took 1 base from V and 2 from J; bases not matched to a gene: 9. The CDR3 DNA reads TGTGCCAGCAGCTTAAGAGGGACTAGCGCAGCCTACACAGATACGCAGTATTTT. It encodes CASSLRGTSAAYTDTQYF.

The rearrangement uses TRBV4-3 and TRBJ2-2, with TRBD1 matching over 7 bases. V dropped 0 bases and J dropped 4; count of bases not matched to a gene: 8. The CDR3 consists of 17 residues. The germline V gene encodes CDR1 LGHNA and CDR2 YSLEER. CDR3 sequence (DNA): TGCGCCAGCAGCCAAGAGGCCCTGGGACAGTCCACCGGGGAGCTGTTTTTT. It encodes CASSQEALGQSTGELFF.

This clone occurred a few times. The CDR3 sequence: CASSQGLEAFF. CDR3 nucleotide sequence: TGTGCCAGCAGCCAAGGGCTTGAAGCTTTCTTT. The chain joins TRBV4-2 to TRBJ1-1, with D unclear. The CDR3 runs to 11 residues. V was clipped by 1 base and J by 7 bases, with 4 bases between them. Germline CDR1 LGHNA, CDR2 YNFKEQ.

The chain employs TRBV28 and TRBJ2-3; 9 bases align to TRBD1. Germline CDR1 and CDR2: MDHEN and SYDVKM. Unmatched junction bases numbered 3, after V lost 3 bases and J lost 2 bases. The CDR3 is 15 residues long. The CDR3 reads CASSLGTGITDTQYF. CDR3 sequence (DNA): TGTGCCAGCAGTTTGGGGACAGGGATCACAGATACGCAGTATTTT.

The genes are TRBV2 and TRBJ2-3; 9 bases agree with TRBD2. The V gene's germline CDR1 is SNHLY and CDR2 FYNNEI. With V trimmed by 1 base and J by 1 base, 3 bases remained unmatched. The CDR3 length is 16 residues. The CDR3 region is CASSEVRLAGTDTQYF. The CDR3 DNA sequence: TGTGCCAGCAGTGAAGTTCGACTAGCGGGCACAGATACGCAGTATTTT.

The chain employs TRBV30 and TRBJ1-2; no definite D call. The ends were cut back, 2 bases at V and 8 bases at J, with 15 bases in the middle. Germline assignment: CDR1 GTSNPN and CDR2 SVGIG (reference sequence). The CDR3 loop spans 13 amino acids. The chain's CDR3 is CAWSTSRELGYTF. CDR3 bases: TGTGCCTGGAGTACATCCCGGGAGCTGGGCTACACCTTC.

V gene TRBV18 combines with J gene TRBJ1-1; 8 bases align to TRBD1. V trimming: 5 bases; J trimming: 6 bases; junction bases outside the gene matches: 11. This CDR3 is 15 amino acids long. From germline, CDR1 is KGHSH and CDR2 LQKENI. The CDR3 nucleotides read TGTGCCAGCTCAAGGGGGGAGGACAGGGCTCCTGAAGCTTTCTTT. Translated, it gives CASSRGEDRAPEAFF. Supplemented by reference TRBV18 and TRBJ1-1, the full variable domain reads NAGVMQNPRHLVRRRGQEARLRCSPMKGHSHVYWYRQLPEEGLKFMVYLQKENIIDESGMPKERFSAEFPKEGPSILRIQQVVRGDSAAYFCASSRGEDRAPEAFFGQGTRLTVV.

J is TRBJ1-5 and V is TRBV6-2 or TRBV6-3; TRBD1 matches 7 bases. Germline loops: CDR1 MNHEY, CDR2 SVGEGT. V was pared by 6 bases and J by 0 bases, with 5 bases of the junction left unmatched. This CDR3 is 15 amino acids long. In DNA, the CDR3 is TGTGCCAGCAGCGGGGACAGTTATAGCAATCAGCCCCAGCATTTT. This gives the protein CASSGDSYSNQPQHF.

The chain carries TRBV29-1 and TRBJ1-2, with 8 bases identical to TRBD1. The CDR3 sequence is 14 residues long. Trimming cost V 7 bases and J 4 bases; bases outside gene matches: 11. Germline V CDR1 and CDR2: SQVTM, ANQGSEA. This CDR3 is CSAGVAQGAYGYTF. The CDR3, as DNA: TGCAGCGCCGGCGTCGCGCAGGGGGCCTATGGCTACACCTTC.

The chain carries TRBV4-2 and TRBJ2-1; D is uncertain. V was shortened by 0 bases and J by 8 bases, with 11 bases between the two germline ends. CDR3 length: 14 amino acids. Germline-derived CDR1 and CDR2 are LGHNA and YNFKEQ. The CDR3 sequence is CASSQDLVSYEQFF. The CDR3 DNA reads TGTGCCAGCAGCCAAGATCTAGTAAGCTATGAGCAGTTCTTC.

The rearrangement joins TRBV6-5 to TRBJ2-1; tentative D call: TRBD2 (6 bases). Germline V gene sequence: CDR1 MNHEY, CDR2 SVGAGI. The CDR3 covers 15 residues. Trimming took off 6 bases at V and 7 bases at J, with 19 bases between the two ends. DNA of the CDR3: TGTGCCAGCAGCCAGAAGGGGTCGGGGGTGAATGAGCAGTTCTTC. It yields the protein CASSQKGSGVNEQFF.